These 16 T cell receptor beta chains originate from one sample sequenced in a study of CD8+ T cells in alopecia areata. Reverse transcribed after extraction, RNA yielded cDNA as the sequencing template. The method was immunoSEQ multiplex PCR; TCRdb's version includes in-frame clones alone and lacks a portion of them. The data show 200,000 to 250,000 clones, 50% to 70% seen once. Treatment indicated: oral pan-JAK inhibitor, 5-10 mg twice daily. The sequences come from CD4+ T cells sorted from blood, collected at week 4, from a patient treated with tofacitinib. The receptors here all came from a human donor with alopecia areata.

V and J are TRBV4-1 and TRBJ1-1; possible D gene TRBD1, 6 bases. Per the germline V gene, CDR1 is MGHRA and CDR2 is YSYEKL. The CDR3 sequence is 15 residues long. Trimming pared 3 bases from V and 0 bases from J, leaving 11 bases between. DNA for the CDR3: TGCGCCAGCAGCCACCCAGGGGCTTTGAACACTGAAGCTTTCTTT. It is translated as CASSHPGALNTEAFF.

This sequence joins TRBV29-1 and TRBJ1-2, with D perhaps TRBD1 (5 bases). The ends were cut back, 1 base at V and 2 bases at J, with 11 bases in the middle. Germline CDR1 reads SQVTM; CDR2 reads ANQGSEA. The CDR3 has 14 amino acids. DNA for the CDR3: TGCAGCGTTGAAGTGTCAGGGAAGAACTATGGCTACACCTTC. Protein product: CSVEVSGKNYGYTF.

This clone was recorded only once. V and J are TRBV28 and TRBJ2-5, with D possibly TRBD1 on 6 matching bases. The CDR3 has 13 residues. The germline V and J ends were trimmed by 3 bases and 2 bases, with 7 bases remaining between them. Germline V lookup: CDR1 MDHEN, CDR2 SYDVKM. The CDR3 is CASSFGQQETQYF. CDR3 bases: TGTGCCAGCAGTTTCGGACAGCAAGAGACCCAGTACTTC.

This CDR3 reads CASSQDRESNYGYTF. CDR3 nucleotide sequence: TGCGCCAGCAGCCAAGATCGGGAGTCTAACTATGGCTACACCTTC. The rearrangement links TRBV4-3 to TRBJ1-2; D gene uncertain. Germline CDR1 is LGHNA and CDR2 is YSLEER. CDR3 length equals 15 residues. The V end lost 0 bases, the J end lost 0 bases, and 8 bases lay between the germline ends.

The CDR3 DNA follows: TGTGCCAGCAGTGGGGAGACTAATGAAAAACTGTTTTTT. Protein: CASSGETNEKLFF. The chain joins TRBV2 to TRBJ1-4; no definite D call. Germline loops: CDR1 SNHLY, CDR2 FYNNEI. This CDR3 contains 13 residues. V was pared by 4 bases and J by 2 bases, with 5 bases between. Combining the CDR3 with reference TRBV2 and TRBJ1-4 gives the whole variable domain EPEVTQTPSHQVTQMGQEVILRCVPISNHLYFYWYRQILGQKVEFLVSFYNNEISEKSEIFDDQFSVERPDGSNFTLKIRSTKLEDSAMYFCASSGETNEKLFFGSGTQLSVL.

The chain carries TRBV7-3 and TRBJ2-3; 11 bases map to TRBD2. The length of the CDR3 is 15 residues. V gave up 5 bases and J gave up 2 bases; unmatched junction bases: 3. Germline values: CDR1 SGHTA, CDR2 FQGTGA. The CDR3 sequence is CASSASGGHTDTQYF. The CDR3 DNA reads as TGTGCCAGCAGCGCTAGCGGGGGGCACACAGATACGCAGTATTTT.

This clone was seen more than once but under ten times. The chain uses TRBV2 and TRBJ1-4, with D hard to call. Germline V gene data show CDR1 as SNHLY and CDR2 as FYNNEI. This CDR3 region has 13 residues. Trimming shortened V by 8 bases and J by 8 bases, and 15 bases separated the two germline ends. The CDR3: CASLALPKEKLFF. In nucleotides, the CDR3 is TGTGCCAGCCTCGCGCTCCCGAAGGAAAAACTGTTTTTT. The variable domain in full, completed from reference TRBV2 and TRBJ1-4, reads EPEVTQTPSHQVTQMGQEVILRCVPISNHLYFYWYRQILGQKVEFLVSFYNNEISEKSEIFDDQFSVERPDGSNFTLKIRSTKLEDSAMYFCASLALPKEKLFFGSGTQLSVL.

The gene calls are TRBV5-1 and TRBJ2-2; D ambiguous. Germline V gene sequence: CDR1 SGHRS, CDR2 YFSETQ. This CDR3 contains 15 residues. Trimming shortened V by 1 base and J by 5 bases, and 12 bases separated the two germline ends. Written as DNA, the CDR3 is TGCGCCAGCAGCTTGAGCAGAAAAGGGACCGGGGAGCTGTTTTTT. This codes for CASSLSRKGTGELFF.

This clone was counted ten times or more. The V gene is TRBV19, the J gene TRBJ1-5; D might be TRBD1 (5 bases). Deletions cut 3 bases from V and 0 bases from J, with 15 bases between. The CDR3 extends over 17 amino acids. Germline V lookup: CDR1 LNHDA, CDR2 SQIVND (reference sequence). This CDR3 reads CASSIRSWGRSNQPQHF. The CDR3 DNA sequence: TGTGCCAGTAGTATTAGGTCGTGGGGACGTAGCAATCAGCCCCAGCATTTT. Using reference TRBV19 and TRBJ1-5 for the parts outside the CDR3, the full variable domain is DGGITQSPKYLFRKEGQNVTLSCEQNLNHDAMYWYRQDPGQGLRLIYYSQIVNDFQKGDIAEGYSVSREKKESFPLTVTSAQKNPTAFYLCASSIRSWGRSNQPQHFGDGTRLSIL.

The chain employs TRBV5-1 and TRBJ2-7; 15 nucleotides line up with TRBD2. This CDR3 spans 17 amino acids. Germline CDR1 and CDR2: SGHRS and YFSETQ. V lost 4 bases to trimming and J lost 5 bases; unmatched junction nucleotides: 10. CDR3: CASSQGLAGGFSNEQYF. The CDR3 nucleotides read TGCGCCAGCAGCCAGGGACTAGCGGGGGGATTCAGTAACGAGCAGTACTTC.

The chain combines TRBV30 with TRBJ1-5; D uncertain. This CDR3 contains 14 residues. Germline CDR1 reads GTSNPN; CDR2 reads SVGIG (reference sequence). V was cut by 0 bases and J by 4 bases, with 10 bases left in between. The CDR3 loop reads CAWSVKQPNQPQHF. The CDR3 DNA follows: TGTGCCTGGAGTGTCAAACAGCCGAATCAGCCCCAGCATTTT.

The chain employs TRBV2 and TRBJ2-1, with D uncertain. Germline values: CDR1 SNHLY, CDR2 FYNNEI. This CDR3 is built from 12 residues. Trimming stripped 5 bases from V and 3 bases from J, with 5 bases between. The CDR3 bases are TGTGCCAGCAGTCTCAACTACAATGAGCAGTTCTTC. This translates into CASSLNYNEQFF.

This clone was counted only a few times. The chain employs TRBV7-2 and TRBJ2-5; D is perhaps TRBD1 (6 bases). Per the germline V gene, CDR1 is SGHTA and CDR2 is FQGNSA. CDR3 length: 13 amino acids. Trimming took 5 bases from V and 4 from J, leaving 11 bases between them. CDR3 region: CASSNRVRETQYF. The CDR3 DNA reads as TGTGCCAGCAGCAACAGGGTTAGAGAGACCCAGTACTTC.

The genes are TRBV29-1 and TRBJ2-2; D possibly corresponds to TRBD2 (5 bases). V was cut by 7 bases and J by 2 bases, with 5 bases left in between. The CDR3 consists of 11 residues. Germline CDR1 reads SQVTM; CDR2 reads ANQGSEA. CDR3 bases: TGCAGCGGGACTAACACCGGGGAGCTGTTTTTT. Its translation is CSGTNTGELFF.

This clone has just a few counts. The chain carries TRBV7-2 and TRBJ2-5; 8 bases line up with TRBD2. The trim removed 2 bases at V and 0 bases at J, leaving 2 bases unmatched. The CDR3 totals 15 residues. Germline V gene sequence: CDR1 SGHTA, CDR2 FQGNSA. CDR3: CASSLLAGNQETQYF. For the CDR3, the DNA is TGTGCCAGCAGCTTATTAGCGGGAAACCAAGAGACCCAGTACTTC.

J is TRBJ2-6 and V is TRBV30; D not certain. There are 14 residues in the CDR3. Per the germline V gene, CDR1 is GTSNPN and CDR2 is SVGIG (reference sequence). Trimming took off 1 base at V and 3 bases at J, with 7 bases between the two ends. The CDR3 loop reads CAWSAANGANVLTF. The DNA for the CDR3 is TGTGCCTGGAGTGCTGCAAATGGGGCCAACGTCCTGACTTTC.